What follows is one TCR beta chain and its context. What it binds is not known. The record originates from a study of blood T cell dynamics during melanoma immunotherapy. For the study at large: First-line therapy was either pembrolizumab or nivolumab with ipilimumab for metastatic melanoma. Study results and caveats: Cell-free DNA CDR3 sequences most resembled the immune-effector CD8+ subset, which was also most clonal.

V gave up 1 base and J gave up 5 bases, with 17 bases separating them. Germline V gene data show CDR1 as SGHTA and CDR2 as FQGNSA. The CDR3 loop spans 17 amino acids. Sample time point: week 3, after first cycle of checkpoint inhibitor. Patients with prior systemic cancer treatment, concomitant immunosuppressants, or other active malignancies were excluded. This table comes from immunoSEQ multiplex PCR, and its TCRdb copy is limited to in-frame clones, with some not included. The data contain 15,000 to 20,000 clones, 94% of them singletons. Here the sequenced sample was effector memory CD8+ T cells from blood, taken from a patient treated with checkpoint blockade. This TCR came from a human donor with melanoma. This chain links TRBV7-2 with TRBJ2-2; D is undetermined. CDR3 in DNA: TGTGCCAGCAGCTTAGGATTTGTCCAGCGTGGAACCGGGGAGCTGTTTTTT. Its protein product is CASSLGFVQRGTGELFF.